Each of the 21 T cell receptor beta chains below was sequenced from the same sample in a study of early T cells in non-severe SARS-CoV-2 infection. From the 5' RACE reads, TCRdb called clonotypes with MiXCR, one entry per CDR3 protein. The table shows 60,000 to 75,000 distinct CDR3 sequences, with roughly 10% occurring only once. The sequencing used whole blood, collected at baseline. Receptor source: an adult who was a healthcare worker with PCR-confirmed SARS-CoV-2 infection or an uninfected control (not recorded which).

This clonotype occurred a few times. V usage is TRBV10-3 and J usage is TRBJ2-1; TRBD2 aligns across 7 bases. The germline V gene encodes CDR1 ENHRY and CDR2 SYGVKD. CDR3 length equals 15 residues. The ends lost 4 bases at V and 8 bases at J; junction bases unmatched: 11. The CDR3 spells CAISGSGATRDEQFF. DNA for the CDR3: TGTGCCATCAGTGGGAGCGGGGCCACTCGGGATGAGCAGTTCTTC.

The V call is TRBV5-4, the J call TRBJ2-2; TRBD2 aligns across 13 bases. Trimming cost V 4 bases and J 7 bases; bases outside gene matches: 10. The CDR3 has 17 residues. The germline gives CDR1 SGHNT, CDR2 YYREEE (reference sequence). CDR3 sequence reads: CASSRELAGGPGGELFF. CDR3 coding DNA: TGTGCCAGCAGCCGTGAACTAGCGGGGGGGCCCGGCGGGGAGCTGTTTTTT. The full variable domain, completed using reference TRBV5-4 and TRBJ2-2, is ETGVTQSPTHLIKTRGQQVTLRCSSQSGHNTVSWYQQALGQGPQFIFQYYREEENGRGNFPPRFSGLQFPNYSSELNVNALELDDSALYLCASSRELAGGPGGELFFGEGSRLTVL.

V and J are TRBV9 and TRBJ2-1, with a weak D call TRBD2 (6 bases). This CDR3 region has 13 residues. Trimming removed 3 bases from V and 10 bases from J, with 14 bases in between. The germline gives CDR1 SGDLS, CDR2 YYNGEE. For the CDR3, the DNA is TGTGCCAGCAGCGGGACGGTCGGGGGAGAGCAGTTCTTC. Protein sequence: CASSGTVGGEQFF.

The V call is TRBV6-1, the J call TRBJ2-7; D possibly corresponds to TRBD2 (6 bases). This CDR3 is built from 14 residues. The germline CDR1 and CDR2 sequences are MNHNS and SASEGT. Trimming took off 3 bases at V and 1 base at J, with 10 bases between the two ends. The CDR3 DNA sequence: TGTGCCAGCAGTGATAGCGCGGGGTCCTACGAGCAGTACTTC. Encoded protein: CASSDSAGSYEQYF.

This clonotype showed up many times. The chain recombines TRBV11-2 with TRBJ2-2; weak D call: TRBD2 (5 bases). The CDR3 spans 13 residues. The germline V gene has CDR1 SGHAT and CDR2 FQNNGV. V was clipped by 2 bases and J by 5 bases, with 6 bases between them. CDR3 sequence: CASSLRGTGELFF. CDR3 DNA sequence: TGTGCCAGCAGCTTACGAGGGACCGGGGAGCTGTTTTTT.

A word on this clonotype: This CDR3 is missing its conserved last phenylalanine or tryptophan, likely due to a read error. The chain has TRBV7-7 and TRBJ2-5; D remains ambiguous. Germline V gene lookup returns CDR1 SSHAT and CDR2 FNYEAQ (reference sequence). This CDR3 has 13 residues. Trimming removed 1 base at V and 5 bases at J, with 8 bases between. CDR3 in amino acids: CASSLVPVETQYY. As DNA, the CDR3 is TGTGCCAGCAGCTTAGTCCCCGTCGAGACCCAGTACTAC.

This clonotype turned up a few times. The chain links TRBV20-1 to TRBJ2-4; D unclear. V lost 6 bases and J 1 base, leaving 16 bases between the germline ends. CDR3 length equals 15 residues. Germline V gene sequence: CDR1 DFQATT, CDR2 SNEGSKA (reference sequence). The CDR3 DNA sequence: TGCAGTGCCAGACGCGCAGACGGGGCCAAAAACATTCAGTACTTC. This gives the protein CSARRADGAKNIQYF.

This clonotype has only a few counts. The V and J genes are TRBV5-1 and TRBJ2-7, with D perhaps TRBD1 (6 bases). Germline-derived CDR1 and CDR2 are SGHRS and YFSETQ. Trimming left V 0 bases short and J 3 bases short, with 13 bases between. The length of the CDR3 is 15 residues. Here the CDR3 reads CASSLVSGQYYEQYF. CDR3 DNA: TGCGCCAGCAGCTTGGTGTCAGGACAGTACTACGAGCAGTACTTC.

The genes are TRBV29-1 and TRBJ2-1; D not resolved. The CDR3 sequence is 11 residues long. In germline, CDR1 is SQVTM, CDR2 ANQGSEA. The germline V and J ends were trimmed by 3 bases and 7 bases, with 7 bases remaining between them. For the CDR3, the DNA is TGCAGCGTTGATGGTCGGAATGAGCAGTTCTTC. Its translation: CSVDGRNEQFF.

This clonotype was counted many times. This rearrangement joins TRBV5-1 to TRBJ2-1; 10 bases line up with TRBD2. The germline V gene encodes CDR1 SGHRS and CDR2 YFSETQ. This CDR3 contains 15 residues. Germline trimming cut 2 bases from V and 4 bases from J; bases unmatched to any gene: 3. DNA for the CDR3: TGCGCCAGCAGCTTTCTAGCGGGAGATTACAATGAGCAGTTCTTC. Residues: CASSFLAGDYNEQFF.

This clonotype showed up many times. The chain employs TRBV2 and TRBJ2-1, with D maybe TRBD2 (6 bases). Germline V gene lookup returns CDR1 SNHLY and CDR2 FYNNEI. The CDR3 is 14 amino acids. Trimming took off 6 bases at V and 8 bases at J, with 17 bases between the two ends. CDR3 loop: CASSAGRGLYEQFF. Written as DNA, the CDR3 is TGTGCCAGCAGCGCGGGACGGGGGTTGTATGAGCAGTTCTTC.

This rearrangement joins TRBV12-3 or TRBV12-4 to TRBJ1-6; D remains ambiguous. CDR3 length equals 12 residues. V lost 6 bases to trimming and J lost 5 bases, with 5 bases between them. CDR3 nucleotides: TGTGCCAGCAGCCCAGATAATTCACCCCTCCACTTT. Its translation is CASSPDNSPLHF.

This clonotype has a handful of counts. The chain employs TRBV5-4 and TRBJ1-1; no clear D gene. Germline lookup yields CDR1 SGHNT and CDR2 YYREEE (reference sequence). V was shortened by 4 bases and J by 2 bases, with 15 bases between the two germline ends. The CDR3 extends over 15 amino acids. DNA for the CDR3: TGTGCCAGCAGCCGGGCGGGAGGGATAAACACTGAAGCTTTCTTT. This gives the protein CASSRAGGINTEAFF.

This clonotype was observed many times. The CDR3 nucleotides are TGTGCCAGCAGCTTGGTCCAAGGGATTGCCGGGGAGCTGTTTTTT. Encoded protein: CASSLVQGIAGELFF. The chain carries TRBV5-5 and TRBJ2-2; D is undetermined. The V end lost 0 bases, the J end lost 6 bases, and 12 bases lay between the germline ends. Germline assignment: CDR1 SGHKS and CDR2 YYEKEE (reference sequence). The length of the CDR3 is 15 residues.

A few counts support this clonotype. This chain joins TRBV7-9 and TRBJ1-5; D remains unclear. CDR3 size: 14 residues. V lost 5 bases and J 6 bases, leaving 14 bases between the germline ends. Germline CDR1 is SEHNR and CDR2 is FQNEAQ (reference sequence). DNA of the CDR3: TGTGCCAGCAGCGCGACACAGTCAGTTCAGCCCCAGCATTTT. Translating gives CASSATQSVQPQHF.

The rearrangement uses TRBV11-2 and TRBJ2-1; 8 nucleotides line up with TRBD2. V trimming: 5 bases; J trimming: 4 bases; junction bases outside the gene matches: 7. CDR3 length equals 15 residues. Germline assignment: CDR1 SGHAT and CDR2 FQNNGV. DNA for the CDR3: TGTGCCAGCAGCCCTCCTAGCGGGTTTTACAATGAGCAGTTCTTC. It codes for CASSPPSGFYNEQFF. The full variable domain, its missing parts supplied by reference TRBV11-2 and TRBJ2-1, is EAGVAQSPRYKIIEKRQSVAFWCNPISGHATLYWYQQILGQGPKLLIQFQNNGVVDDSQLPKDRFSAERLKGVDSTLKIQPAKLEDSAVYLCASSPPSGFYNEQFFGPGTRLTVL.

V is TRBV12-3 or TRBV12-4 and J is TRBJ2-7; TRBD2 aligns across 8 bases. The CDR3 contains 17 residues. V was clipped by 5 bases and J by 4 bases; unmatched bases: 16. The CDR3 nucleotides read TGTGCCAGCAGTCTCCCAGGGAAGCGGGGGTCTTTTTACGAGCAGTACTTC. As protein: CASSLPGKRGSFYEQYF.

The chain carries TRBV12-3 or TRBV12-4 and TRBJ2-1; 8 nucleotides match TRBD1. Trimming removed 3 bases from V and 4 bases from J; junction bases left unmatched: 11. This CDR3 has 17 amino acids. CDR3 nucleotide sequence: TGTGCCAGCAGTTTTAGCAAAGACAGGGGCCTTTACAATGAGCAGTTCTTC. This gives the protein CASSFSKDRGLYNEQFF.

This clonotype was counted only a few times. The J gene is TRBJ1-2, the V gene TRBV7-6; D is unclear. The V and J ends lost 3 bases and 4 bases respectively, with 6 bases between them. Germline CDR1 reads SGHVS; CDR2 reads FNYEAQ. This CDR3 spans 12 amino acids. CDR3: CASSFTPYGYTF. The DNA of the CDR3 is TGTGCCAGCAGCTTCACCCCCTATGGCTACACCTTC.

The rearrangement uses TRBV12-3 or TRBV12-4 and TRBJ1-4; D gene uncertain. Trimming cost V 7 bases and J 5 bases, with 8 bases left between them. The CDR3 has 12 residues. CDR3 sequence (DNA): TGTGCCAGCAAGCCTCCGAATGAAAAACTGTTTTTT. Protein sequence: CASKPPNEKLFF.

In its sample, this clonotype was seen a few times. The chain is built from TRBV7-9 and TRBJ2-7; possibly TRBD1 for D (6 bases). The CDR3 spans 15 residues. With 5 bases removed from V and 1 base from J, the gap between germline ends came to 15 bases. Germline V gene lookup returns CDR1 SEHNR and CDR2 FQNEAQ (reference sequence). CDR3 region: CASSADRTRSYEQYF. As DNA, the CDR3 is TGTGCCAGCAGCGCCGACAGGACAAGATCCTACGAGCAGTACTTC.